This T cell receptor beta chain was profiled in a study of shared T cell receptors in the human thymus. Measured with immunoSEQ multiplex PCR; TCRdb has only the in-frame clones, and not every one. This table holds approximately 660,000 clones, approximately 88% found once. This CDR3 has 16 amino acids. CDR1 is KGHSH, CDR2 LQKENI, per germline. Trimming shortened V by 4 bases and J by 8 bases, and 21 bases separated the two germline ends. A further study also used this sample, focusing on human thymus T cells. That paper adds: From resections taken during corrective heart surgery, the thymus tissue was obtained. Among thymic and blood repertoires, usage of V and J genes appeared biased. As related research reported, thymic repertoires overlapped highly among unrelated individuals.

J is TRBJ1-5 and V is TRBV18; unclear D gene. Sequencing used thymocytes. The sequence was collected from a boy less than two years old with a congenital heart defect. CDR3 DNA: TGTGCCAGCTCACTAGCCCCCCGTCACGAATCGAAGCCCCAGCATTTT. Translating it yields CASSLAPRHESKPQHF.